Reported below is one T cell receptor (beta chain). Its antigen is currently unknown. CDR1 and CDR2 from the germline V gene are SGHRS and YFSETQ. The CDR3 length is 13 residues. The V end lost 2 bases, the J end lost 5 bases, and 10 bases lay between the germline ends. Template switching (which added a universal primer site) was used, and cDNA carried unique molecular identifiers. In TCRdb, the 5' RACE reads were re-called with MiXCR into one record per CDR3 protein. The data show roughly 1,500,000 distinct CDR3 sequences, roughly a third seen once. The sample is drawn from a study of identical twins. Overall study findings and caveats: Whereas memory repertoires showed no such difference, abundant cord blood beta clonotypes carried fewer insertions.

Material for sequencing was cord blood. The chain recombines TRBV5-1 with TRBJ2-5, with no clear D. The receptor was derived from a newborn girl in good health. This CDR3 is CASSFQLGETQYF. The CDR3 DNA reads TGCGCCAGCAGCTTCCAGCTGGGGGAGACCCAGTACTTC.